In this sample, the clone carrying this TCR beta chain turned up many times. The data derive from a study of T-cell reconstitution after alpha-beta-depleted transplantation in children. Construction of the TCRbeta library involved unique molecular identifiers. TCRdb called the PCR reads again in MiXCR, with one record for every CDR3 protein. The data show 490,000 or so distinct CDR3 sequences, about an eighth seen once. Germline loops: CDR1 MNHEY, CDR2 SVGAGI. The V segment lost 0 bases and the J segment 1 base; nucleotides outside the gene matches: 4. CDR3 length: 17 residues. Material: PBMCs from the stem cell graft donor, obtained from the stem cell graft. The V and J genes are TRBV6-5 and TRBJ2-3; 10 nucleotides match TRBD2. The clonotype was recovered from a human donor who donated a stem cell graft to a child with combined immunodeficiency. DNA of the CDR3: TGTGCCAGCAGTTACTCAAGCGGGACTAGCGGCACAGATACGCAGTATTTT. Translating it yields CASSYSSGTSGTDTQYF.